What follows is one T cell receptor beta chain and its context. This CDR3 comprises 13 residues. The V gene's germline CDR1 is SGHTS and CDR2 YDEGEE. V lost 6 bases to trimming and J lost 3 bases; unmatched junction nucleotides: 5. The sample originates from a study of blood T cell repertoires in COVID-19. Study-level background: COVID-19 samples, acute and convalescent, were from the United States, Italy and Spain.

The study recruited people aged about 18 to 90 years across around 23 US areas. Source study methods: Amplification from reference gene primers served as the basis for estimated nucleated cell counts. Produced via immunoSEQ multiplex PCR; TCRdb's table is partial and in-frame only. V and J calls and clone size follow that table, whereas D and trimming were derived from the DNA. The sample records hundreds of thousands of clones, roughly nine tenths being singletons. The TCR sequence derives from a woman between 18 and 30 years old who had recovered from COVID-19. The sample was PBMCs or T cells enriched from blood (not recorded which). The chain couples TRBV5-8 to TRBJ2-5; 7 bases are a match to TRBD2. The CDR3 DNA sequence: TGTGCCAGCACCCCCCGGGAGGAAGAGACCCAGTACTTC. Translating it yields CASTPREEETQYF.